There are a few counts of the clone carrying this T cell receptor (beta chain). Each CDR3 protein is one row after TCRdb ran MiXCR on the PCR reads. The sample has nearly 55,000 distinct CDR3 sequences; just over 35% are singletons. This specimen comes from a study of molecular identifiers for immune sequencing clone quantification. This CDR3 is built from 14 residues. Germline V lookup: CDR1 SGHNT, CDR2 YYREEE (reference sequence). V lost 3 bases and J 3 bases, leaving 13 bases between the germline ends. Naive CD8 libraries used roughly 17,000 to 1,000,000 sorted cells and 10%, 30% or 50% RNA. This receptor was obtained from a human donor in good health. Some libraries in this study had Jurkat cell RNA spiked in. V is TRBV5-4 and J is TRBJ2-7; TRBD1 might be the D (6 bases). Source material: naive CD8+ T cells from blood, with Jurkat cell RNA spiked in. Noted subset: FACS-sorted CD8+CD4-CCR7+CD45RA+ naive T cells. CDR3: CASSWDTTGYEQYF. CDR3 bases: TGTGCCAGCAGCTGGGACACGACGGGCTACGAGCAGTACTTC.